The source of this TCR beta chain is a study of shared clonotypes between healthy human individuals (dated by TCRdb to about 2020). Some background on the complete study: The cohort comprised two women and a few men aged 18 to 49 years. To increase sequencing depth and limit assay-specific biases, different laboratories used diverse techniques to prepare libraries and sequence TCR repertoires. Leukapheresis yielded between about 0.85 and 9 billion PBMCs per donor. For each donor, CD4 naive and CD4 memory were each run on three plates, CD8 naive on two plates, and CD8 memory on one plate. To estimate repertoire size and how much clonotype sharing occurs between individuals, the study deeply sequenced the blood TCR repertoires of several healthy adults.

Points the paper makes about the study in general: The small number of donors limited the genetic and exposure-history diversity represented. Only blood was sampled, and tissue TCR repertoires likely differ from those in blood. Naive subsets generally had larger estimated clonotype richness than memory subsets. Approximately 5% of naive CD4, around 3.6% of naive CD8, roughly 2.5% of memory CD4, and 0.35% to 0.4% of memory CD8 clonotypes were shared across a few donors. Rarefaction of sorted-subset datasets indicated incomplete sequencing despite the large sequencing depth. Compared with non-shared clonotypes, the clonotypes found in all four sorted-subset donors had higher generation probabilities. Pairwise subsampling led to the expectation that sequencing depth would affect the degree of clonotype sharing among donors.

The sample holds one count of this clone. It lacks a known antigen. The input lacks base qualities; no much larger clone sits a single base away. Using the deep immunoSEQ assay, TCR CDR3 regions were amplified from genomic DNA by multiplex PCR. Extracted genomic DNA from each cell subset was distributed evenly across all wells of several immunoSEQ 96-well plates, and each plate was treated as a replicate. Each replicate PCR for sorted subsets received approximately 220 ng genomic DNA, equal to roughly 30,000 T cell genomes. Purified libraries were quantified with a Qubit 3.0 fluorometer, sized on a Bioanalyzer 2100, and re-quantified with the KAPA Library Quantification kit. Every immunoSEQ 96-well plate was sequenced on a separate single-read 150-cycle Illumina NextSeq 550 flow cell. The paper's processing steps were these. Because the immunoSEQ output included only junctional sequences and no quality scores, the filtering could not be the same as the filtering used for full-length reads. To assign V/J genes and CDR3, sequences were annotated using PyIR, a Python wrapper for IgBLAST v1.9, with IMGT germline references. Any read was removed if the V/J assignment was weak (E-value above 1e-6), the CDR3 was missing, or the read contained stop codons, out-of-frame junctions, or ambiguous translated residues. V3J clonotypes were defined as sequences sharing the same inferred V gene, J gene, and CDR3 amino acid sequence. To compute the percentage overlap between repertoires, the number of shared unique clonotypes was divided by the size of the smaller repertoire. Three approaches were used to assess repertoire richness: RTK rarefaction, the Chao1 estimator, and Recon v2.1 estimates of unobserved clonotypes. Generation probabilities were computed with OLGA for all TCRbeta clonotypes obtained by the gDNA method from several donors. The clones in this table, taken by TCRdb from immuneACCESS, are in-frame only. Not every clone is retained; where verified, under half of the shortfall comes from an unresolved V gene, and the cause of the rest is unknown. V and J calls and clone size are given by that table; D and trimming were obtained from the DNA. The sample has under 2.5 million clones on record, around 90% of them singletons. The ten largest clones take up approximately 0.41% of the sample.

The donors were healthy, HIV-negative adults with no recently reported acute infections or vaccinations. Only Caucasian adults living in Nashville, Tennessee, USA were represented among the donors. CD4+ T cells were enriched through magnetic negative selection, after which naive cells were positively selected on CD45RA and the remaining negative fraction served as the memory subset. Blood was obtained by leukapheresis, after which PBMCs were separated by Ficoll-Histopaque density gradient centrifugation and cryopreserved in liquid nitrogen vapor phase. Analytical flow cytometry was used to check the purity and quantity of every magnetically sorted T cell population. Each sorted fraction had its genomic DNA isolated and then quantified by UV absorbance on a Nanodrop 2000c. This receptor was identified in a man between 18 and 35 years old in good health. Some clones in this sample may be carry-over from other donors' samples. The sequenced sample consisted of naive CD4+ T cells from PBMCs. The sample's cell subset or site label, in plain terms: CD45RA+ positively selected.

The nucleotide sequence is given as TGTGCCAGCAGCCCCAGAAACCTCGAGACCCAGTACTTC. Its protein reads: CASSPRNLETQYF. The rearrangement joined TRBV7-3 to TRBJ2-5, with no confident D gene call. CDR1 and CDR2 (SGHTA, FQGTGA) derive from the germline V gene. Inclusive of the bounding cysteine and phenylalanine, the CDR3 is 13 residues long. CDR3 DNA only is kept here, 39 bases in frame from base 1. Trimming at the junction amounts to 5 bases on V and 5 bases on J, and the germline ends lie 12 bases apart.